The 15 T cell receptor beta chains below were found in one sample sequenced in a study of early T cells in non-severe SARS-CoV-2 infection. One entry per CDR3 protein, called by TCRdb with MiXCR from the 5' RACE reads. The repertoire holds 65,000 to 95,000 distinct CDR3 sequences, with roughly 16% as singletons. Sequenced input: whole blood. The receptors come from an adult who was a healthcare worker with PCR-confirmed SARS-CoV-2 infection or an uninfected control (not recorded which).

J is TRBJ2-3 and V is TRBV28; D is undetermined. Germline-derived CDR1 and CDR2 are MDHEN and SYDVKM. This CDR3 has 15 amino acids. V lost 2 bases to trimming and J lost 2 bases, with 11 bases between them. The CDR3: CASSLRAMDTDTQYF. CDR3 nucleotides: TGTGCCAGCAGTTTAAGGGCTATGGACACAGATACGCAGTATTTT.

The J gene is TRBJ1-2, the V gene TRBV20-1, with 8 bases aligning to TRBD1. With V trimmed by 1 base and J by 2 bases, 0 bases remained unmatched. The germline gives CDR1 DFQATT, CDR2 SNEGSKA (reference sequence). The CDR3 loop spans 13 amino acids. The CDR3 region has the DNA TGCAGTGCTAGAGGGACAGGGAACTATGGCTACACCTTC. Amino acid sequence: CSARGTGNYGYTF.

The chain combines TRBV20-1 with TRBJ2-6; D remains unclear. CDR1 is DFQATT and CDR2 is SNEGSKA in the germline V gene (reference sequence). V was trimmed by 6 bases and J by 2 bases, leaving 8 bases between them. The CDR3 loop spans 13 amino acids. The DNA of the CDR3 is TGCAGTGCCCAGAGGCCTGGGGCCAACGTCCTGACTTTC. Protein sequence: CSAQRPGANVLTF.

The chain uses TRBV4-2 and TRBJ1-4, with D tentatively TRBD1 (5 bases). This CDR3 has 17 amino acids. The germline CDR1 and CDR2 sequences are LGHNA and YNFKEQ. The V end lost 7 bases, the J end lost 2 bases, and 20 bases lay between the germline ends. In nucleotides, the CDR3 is TGTGCCAGCACCCGAACCGGGACCTTAGGGACTAATGAAAAACTGTTTTTT. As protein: CASTRTGTLGTNEKLFF.

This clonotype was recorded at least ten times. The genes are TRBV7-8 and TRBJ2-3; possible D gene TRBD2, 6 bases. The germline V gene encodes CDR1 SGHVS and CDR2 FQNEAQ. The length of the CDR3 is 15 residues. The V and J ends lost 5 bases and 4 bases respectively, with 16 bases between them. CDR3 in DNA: TGTGCCAGCAGCCGACGGGACTGGGAGGCAGATACGCAGTATTTT. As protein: CASSRRDWEADTQYF. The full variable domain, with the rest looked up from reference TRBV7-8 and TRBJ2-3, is GAGVSQSPRYKVAKRGQDVALRCDPISGHVSLFWYQQALGQGPEFLTYFQNEAQLDKSGLPSDRFFAERPEGSVSTLKIQRTQQEDSAVYLCASSRRDWEADTQYFGPGTRLTVL.

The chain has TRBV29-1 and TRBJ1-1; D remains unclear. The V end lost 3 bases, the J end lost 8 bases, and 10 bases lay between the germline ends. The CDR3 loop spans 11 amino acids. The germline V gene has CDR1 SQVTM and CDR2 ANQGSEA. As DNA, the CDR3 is TGCAGCGTTGACCGTGAACGGGAAGCTTTCTTT. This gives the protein CSVDREREAFF.

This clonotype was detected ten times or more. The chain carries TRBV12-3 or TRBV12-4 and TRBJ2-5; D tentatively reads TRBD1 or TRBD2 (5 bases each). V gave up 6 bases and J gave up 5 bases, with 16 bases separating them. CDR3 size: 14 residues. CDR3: CASREAGPGETQYF. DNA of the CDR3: TGTGCCAGCAGGGAAGCAGGGCCGGGGGAGACCCAGTACTTC.

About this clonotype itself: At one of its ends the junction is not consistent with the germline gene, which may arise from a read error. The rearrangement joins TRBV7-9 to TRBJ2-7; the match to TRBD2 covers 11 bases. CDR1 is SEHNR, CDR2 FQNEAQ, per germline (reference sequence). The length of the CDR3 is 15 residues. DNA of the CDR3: TGTGCCAGCAGCTTATGTAGCGGGGGGGTTTGTGAGCATTACTTC. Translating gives CASSLCSGGVCEHYF.

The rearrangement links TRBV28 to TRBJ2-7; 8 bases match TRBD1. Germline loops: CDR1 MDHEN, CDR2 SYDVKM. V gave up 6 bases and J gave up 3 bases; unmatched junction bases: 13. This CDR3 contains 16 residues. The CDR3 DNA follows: TGTGCCAGCAGCCCAGATACCGGGACAGGCCACTACGAGCAGTACTTC. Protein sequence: CASSPDTGTGHYEQYF.

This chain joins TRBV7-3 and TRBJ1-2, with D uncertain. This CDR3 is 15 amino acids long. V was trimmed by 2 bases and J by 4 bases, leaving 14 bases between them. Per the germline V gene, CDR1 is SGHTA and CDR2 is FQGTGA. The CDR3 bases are TGTGCCAGCAGCTTACGGGGTCCGGAGATCTATGGCTACACCTTC. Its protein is CASSLRGPEIYGYTF.

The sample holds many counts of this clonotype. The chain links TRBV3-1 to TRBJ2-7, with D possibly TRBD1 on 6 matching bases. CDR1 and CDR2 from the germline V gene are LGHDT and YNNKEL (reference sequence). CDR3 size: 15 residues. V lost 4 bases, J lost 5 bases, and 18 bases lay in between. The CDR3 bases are TGTGCCAGCAGCCGATGGCCGGGACAACGCCACGAGCAGTACTTC. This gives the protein CASSRWPGQRHEQYF.

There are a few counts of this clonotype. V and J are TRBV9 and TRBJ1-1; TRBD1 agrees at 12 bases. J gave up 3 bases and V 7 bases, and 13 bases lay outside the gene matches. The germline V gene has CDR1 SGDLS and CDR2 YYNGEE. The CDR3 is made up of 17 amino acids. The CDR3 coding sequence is TGTGCCAGCTATACGGGACAGGGGGCGCCGGGTGACACTGAAGCTTTCTTT. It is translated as CASYTGQGAPGDTEAFF.

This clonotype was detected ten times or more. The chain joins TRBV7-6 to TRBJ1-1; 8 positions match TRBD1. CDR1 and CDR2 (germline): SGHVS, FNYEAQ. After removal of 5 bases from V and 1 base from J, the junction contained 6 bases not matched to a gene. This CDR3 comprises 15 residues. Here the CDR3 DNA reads TGTGCCAGCAGCCTAAAGACAGGGGCGAACACTGAAGCTTTCTTT. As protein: CASSLKTGANTEAFF.

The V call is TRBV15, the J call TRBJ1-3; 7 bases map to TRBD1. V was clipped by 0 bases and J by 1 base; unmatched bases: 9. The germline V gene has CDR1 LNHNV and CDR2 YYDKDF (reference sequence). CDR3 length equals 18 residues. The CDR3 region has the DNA TGTGCCACCAGCAGAGATCTTGTGGGACAGACTTCTGGAAACACCATATATTTT. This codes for CATSRDLVGQTSGNTIYF.

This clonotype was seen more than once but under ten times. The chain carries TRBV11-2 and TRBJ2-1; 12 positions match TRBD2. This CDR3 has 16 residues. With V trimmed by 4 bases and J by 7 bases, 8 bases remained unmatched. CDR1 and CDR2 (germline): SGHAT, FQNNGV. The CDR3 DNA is TGTGCCAGCAGCTCCCTAGCGGGAGGGCCTGATAATGAGCAGTTCTTC. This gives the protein CASSSLAGGPDNEQFF.